This passage covers 21 T cell receptor beta chains from one sample sequenced in a study of blood T cell repertoires in COVID-19. The table came from immunoSEQ multiplex PCR; TCRdb's copy has only in-frame clones and leaves some out. The sample has over 120,000 clones, 78% seen once; the top ten hold about 1.9%. The sample consisted of peripheral blood. The receptors shown here come from a woman aged 55-69 years with acute or convalescent COVID-19.

In nucleotides, the CDR3 is TGTGCCAGCAGGGCCTGGGGGGGGAGAGCAGATACGCAGTATTTT. As protein: CASRAWGGRADTQYF. The chain employs TRBV7-8 and TRBJ2-3, with 7 bases fitting TRBD2. This CDR3 has 15 amino acids. V trimming: 6 bases; J trimming: 4 bases; junction bases outside the gene matches: 10. Germline assignment: CDR1 SGHVS and CDR2 FQNEAQ.

The V call is TRBV5-6, the J call TRBJ1-4; D uncertain. Germline V gives CDR1 SGHDT, CDR2 YYEEEE. The CDR3 runs to 17 residues. Trimming shortened V by 2 bases and J by 0 bases, and 14 bases separated the two germline ends. DNA for the CDR3: TGTGCCAGCAGCTTACGTATTAGTTCTGCAACTAATGAAAAACTGTTTTTT. Its protein product is CASSLRISSATNEKLFF. The full variable domain, completed using reference TRBV5-6 and TRBJ1-4, is DAGVTQSPTHLIKTRGQQVTLRCSPKSGHDTVSWYQQALGQGPQFIFQYYEEEERQRGNFPDRFSGHQFPNYSSELNVNALLLGDSALYLCASSLRISSATNEKLFFGSGTQLSVL.

This clone has a handful of counts. The chain uses TRBV5-6 and TRBJ2-6; D not resolved. Trimming stripped 0 bases from V and 4 bases from J, with 8 bases between. The CDR3 is made up of 15 amino acids. CDR1 and CDR2 (germline): SGHDT, YYEEEE. The chain's CDR3 is CASSLATAGANVLTF. CDR3 sequence (DNA): TGTGCCAGCAGCTTGGCCACAGCAGGGGCCAACGTCCTGACTTTC.

The chain links TRBV9 to TRBJ2-7; D call uncertain. Germline V CDR1 and CDR2: SGDLS, YYNGEE. The ends were cut back, 0 bases at V and 2 bases at J, with 9 bases in the middle. The CDR3 totals 14 residues. The CDR3 is CASSVAGTTYEQYF. The CDR3 DNA sequence: TGTGCCAGCAGCGTAGCCGGTACCACCTACGAGCAGTACTTC.

The chain combines TRBV18 with TRBJ2-6; no definite D call. From germline, CDR1 is KGHSH and CDR2 LQKENI. V was clipped by 3 bases and J by 3 bases, with 9 bases between them. CDR3 length: 15 amino acids. The CDR3 reads CASSPNRGGANVLTF. The CDR3 DNA reads TGTGCCAGCTCACCTAATCGAGGTGGGGCCAACGTCCTGACTTTC.

The chain is built from TRBV5-1 and TRBJ2-2; 8 nucleotides align to TRBD2. Germline assignment: CDR1 SGHRS and CDR2 YFSETQ. The trim removed 0 bases at V and 0 bases at J, leaving 16 bases unmatched. This CDR3 spans 21 amino acids. This chain's CDR3 is CASSLVHSPVAGRTNTGELFF. CDR3 in DNA: TGCGCCAGCAGCTTGGTACATTCTCCCGTAGCGGGAAGAACGAACACCGGGGAGCTGTTTTTT.

The gene calls are TRBV7-9 and TRBJ2-7; D is unresolved. CDR1 and CDR2 from the germline V gene are SEHNR and FQNEAQ (reference sequence). V dropped 1 base and J dropped 4 bases, with 11 bases sitting between them. The CDR3 totals 14 residues. DNA of the CDR3: TGTGCCAGCAGCTTAGACCCAAAGAGGTACGAGCAGTACTTC. It is translated as CASSLDPKRYEQYF.

This clone turned up a few times. The chain joins TRBV5-5 to TRBJ2-5; 13 bases line up with TRBD2. Trimming at V came to 3 bases and at J to 5 bases, leaving 1 base not matched to a gene. The CDR3 has 14 amino acids. CDR1 and CDR2 (germline): SGHKS, YYEKEE (reference sequence). CDR3 region: CASSSLAGGETQYF. CDR3 DNA: TGTGCCAGCAGCTCACTAGCGGGAGGGGAGACCCAGTACTTC.

The sample holds a few counts of this clone. V and J are TRBV21-1 and TRBJ2-2; TRBD2, as called in the table, went unchecked against the DNA. TRBV21-1 is deemed a pseudogene. The CDR3 is 14 amino acids. The CDR3: CAGTSGSGLGELFF. CDR3 sequence (DNA): TGTGCCGGGACGAGCGGGAGCGGTCTCGGGGAGCTGTTTTTT.

The chain uses TRBV4-1 and TRBJ1-1; D is undetermined. The CDR3 loop spans 13 amino acids. The germline V and J ends were trimmed by 5 bases and 3 bases, with 10 bases remaining between them. Germline CDR1 MGHRA, CDR2 YSYEKL. The CDR3 is CASSFDTYTEAFF. CDR3 DNA: TGCGCCAGCAGCTTCGACACTTACACTGAAGCTTTCTTT.

The chain uses TRBV2 and TRBJ2-7; 7 positions match TRBD1. Trimming removed 6 bases from V and 2 bases from J; junction bases left unmatched: 4. Germline V gene sequence: CDR1 SNHLY, CDR2 FYNNEI. The CDR3 consists of 13 residues. CDR3 nucleotides: TGTGCCAGCAGGCGTCAGGGGGCCTACGAGCAGTACTTC. Protein sequence: CASRRQGAYEQYF.

This chain connects TRBV30 to TRBJ2-1; 13 bases align to TRBD2. V lost 1 base, J lost 0 bases, and 12 bases stayed unmatched. Germline V gene lookup returns CDR1 GTSNPN and CDR2 SVGIG (reference sequence). The CDR3 length is 20 residues. Here the CDR3 reads CAWSGGLLAGGRYSYNEQFF. The CDR3 DNA follows: TGTGCCTGGAGTGGGGGGCTACTAGCGGGAGGGCGATACTCCTACAATGAGCAGTTCTTC.

CDR3 in amino acids: CASSFRGQGLRTEAFF. CDR3 DNA: TGTGCCAGCAGTTTCCGGGGACAGGGGTTGAGAACTGAAGCTTTCTTT. V and J are TRBV28 and TRBJ1-1; 10 nucleotides align to TRBD1. Germline CDR1 is MDHEN and CDR2 is SYDVKM. The CDR3 extends over 16 amino acids. Trimming removed 3 bases from V and 5 bases from J; junction bases left unmatched: 9.

The chain has TRBV9 and TRBJ2-1; 7 bases agree with TRBD1. The V gene end was trimmed by 4 bases and the J gene end by 5 bases; junction bases not matched to a gene: 9. The CDR3 contains 15 residues. Germline loops: CDR1 SGDLS, CDR2 YYNGEE. CDR3 DNA sequence: TGTGCCAGCAGCCCCCAGGGGGAGAAACACAATGAGCAGTTCTTC. This gives the protein CASSPQGEKHNEQFF.

The genes are TRBV6-5 and TRBJ1-1, with D perhaps matching TRBD1 (6 bases). Germline V gene sequence: CDR1 MNHEY, CDR2 SVGAGI. The CDR3 is 14 residues long. V was cut by 4 bases and J by 2 bases, with 11 bases left in between. This CDR3 is CASSWGGFNTEAFF. The CDR3 coding sequence is TGTGCCAGCAGTTGGGGGGGCTTCAACACTGAAGCTTTCTTT.

This chain joins TRBV3-1 (or the pseudogene TRBV3-2) and TRBJ1-2; 7 nucleotides line up with TRBD1. V shed 4 bases, J shed 6 bases, and the junction held 5 bases outside the gene matches. The CDR3 covers 13 residues. Germline CDR1 and CDR2: LGHDT and YNNKEL (reference sequence). The CDR3 sequence: CASSPGGRDGYTF. The CDR3 DNA reads TGTGCCAGCAGCCCAGGGGGTAGGGATGGCTACACCTTC.

V is TRBV5-1 and J is TRBJ2-7; 7 bases fit TRBD2. The J segment lost 2 bases and the V segment lost 6 bases, leaving 11 bases of the junction unmatched. Per germline, CDR1 SGHRS and CDR2 YFSETQ. This CDR3 has 15 residues. The CDR3 spells CASTLGGVLTYEQYF. DNA of the CDR3: TGCGCCAGCACCCTGGGGGGGGTCCTCACCTACGAGCAGTACTTC.

The chain uses TRBV3-1 (or the pseudogene TRBV3-2) and TRBJ2-1, with 8 nucleotides matching TRBD1. CDR1 and CDR2 from the germline V gene are LGHDT and YNNKEL (reference sequence). The V and J ends lost 3 bases and 4 bases, in that order; junction bases with no gene match: 5. The CDR3 totals 15 residues. This CDR3 reads CASSQTGVQYNEQFF. For the CDR3, the DNA is TGTGCCAGCAGCCAGACAGGGGTTCAATACAATGAGCAGTTCTTC.

This clone was counted a few times. V gene TRBV19 combines with J gene TRBJ2-5; TRBD1 might be the D (6 bases). Germline-derived CDR1 and CDR2 are LNHDA and SQIVND (reference sequence). Between the trimmed V and J ends, which lost 6 bases and 2 bases, there was a span of 13 bases. This CDR3 contains 14 residues. The CDR3 is CASSLQGLQETQYF. The CDR3 DNA follows: TGTGCCAGTAGCCTACAGGGCCTACAAGAGACCCAGTACTTC. Based on the CDR3 plus reference TRBV19 and TRBJ2-5, the full variable domain is DGGITQSPKYLFRKEGQNVTLSCEQNLNHDAMYWYRQDPGQGLRLIYYSQIVNDFQKGDIAEGYSVSREKKESFPLTVTSAQKNPTAFYLCASSLQGLQETQYFGPGTRLLVL.

The chain employs TRBV18 and TRBJ2-2; 10 bases align to TRBD1. The CDR3 spans 18 residues. The junction had 17 bases not matched to a gene; V was cut back by 5 bases and J by 8 bases. Germline V gives CDR1 KGHSH, CDR2 LQKENI. CDR3 coding DNA: TGTGCCAGCTCAGCCCTGGTCCCGGGACAGGGGACGGTTGGGGAGCTGTTTTTT. Translation gives CASSALVPGQGTVGELFF.

This clone has just a few counts. This chain links TRBV27 with TRBJ1-5, with unresolved D. This CDR3 is 15 amino acids long. Germline assignment: CDR1 MNHEY and CDR2 SMNVEV (reference sequence). V lost 2 bases, J lost 7 bases, and 15 bases lay in between. CDR3 amino acids: CASSLVRSMSQPQHF. CDR3 DNA sequence: TGTGCCAGCAGTTTAGTCAGGTCCATGAGCCAGCCCCAGCATTTT.